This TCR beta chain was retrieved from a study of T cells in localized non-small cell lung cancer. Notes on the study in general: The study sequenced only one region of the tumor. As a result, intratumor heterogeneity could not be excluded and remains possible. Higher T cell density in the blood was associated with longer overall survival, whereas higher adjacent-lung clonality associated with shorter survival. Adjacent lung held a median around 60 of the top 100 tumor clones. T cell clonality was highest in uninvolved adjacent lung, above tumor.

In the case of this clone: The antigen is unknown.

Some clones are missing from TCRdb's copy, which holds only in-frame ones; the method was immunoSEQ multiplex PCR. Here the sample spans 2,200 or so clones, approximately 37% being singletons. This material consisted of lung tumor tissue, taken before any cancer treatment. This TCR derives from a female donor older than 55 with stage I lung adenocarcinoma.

Written as DNA, the CDR3 is TGCGCCAGCAGCGTCGGGACAAGGGGATCTAACTATGGCTACACCTTC. Its translation: CASSVGTRGSNYGYTF. The rearrangement links TRBV5-1 to TRBJ1-2; a weak D match, TRBD1 (6 bases). V lost 4 bases to trimming and J lost 0 bases, with 16 bases between them. This CDR3 has 16 amino acids. Germline V gene sequence: CDR1 SGHRS, CDR2 YFSETQ.